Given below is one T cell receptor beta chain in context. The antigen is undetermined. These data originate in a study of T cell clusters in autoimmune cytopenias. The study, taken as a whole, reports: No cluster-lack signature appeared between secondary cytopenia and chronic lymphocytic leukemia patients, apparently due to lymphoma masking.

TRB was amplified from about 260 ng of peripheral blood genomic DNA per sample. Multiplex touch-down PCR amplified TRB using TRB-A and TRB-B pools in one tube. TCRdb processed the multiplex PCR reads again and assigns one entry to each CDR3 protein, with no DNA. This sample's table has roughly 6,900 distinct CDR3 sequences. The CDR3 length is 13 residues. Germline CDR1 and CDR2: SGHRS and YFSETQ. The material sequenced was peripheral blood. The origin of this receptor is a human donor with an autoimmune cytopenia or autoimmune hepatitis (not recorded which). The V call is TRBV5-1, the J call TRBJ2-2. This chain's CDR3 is CASSLGPSGELFF.